The 9 T cell receptor beta chains reported below all come from one sample, sequenced in a study of blood T cells in healthy people across ages. A second PCR, run for 7 to 11 cycles, used a sample-barcoded 5' primer plus a J-beta primer mix. TCRdb reprocessed the 5' RACE reads with MiXCR, giving one entry per CDR3 protein. The repertoire has about 1.5 million distinct CDR3 sequences, roughly 43% of them found once; the top ten carry roughly 3.7%. The sequencing input was blood. The source of these receptors is a young woman in good health.

The chain has TRBV7-9 and TRBJ2-7, with D hard to call. The J call is doubtful: the DNA matches TRBJ2-1 better. Germline CDR1 is SEHNR and CDR2 is FQNEAQ (reference sequence). The CDR3 consists of 14 residues. The CDR3 spells CASSPKEPYNEQFF. The CDR3 DNA sequence: TGTGCCAGCAGCCCTAAAGAACCTTACAATGAGCAGTTCTTC.

This clonotype was observed many times. This chain joins TRBV10-3 and TRBJ2-1; no definite D call. V was trimmed by 6 bases and J by 8 bases, leaving 17 bases between them. Germline CDR1 is ENHRY and CDR2 is SYGVKD. The CDR3 is 14 residues long. The CDR3 loop is CAIRSPSRLDEQFF. The DNA for the CDR3 is TGTGCCATCAGGTCACCCTCTAGGCTGGATGAGCAGTTCTTC.

As concerns this clonotype: At one of its ends the junction is not consistent with the germline gene, which may arise from a read error. V usage is TRBV11-2 and J usage is TRBJ2-7; D is unclear. This CDR3 region has 13 residues. Germline lookup yields CDR1 SGHAT and CDR2 FQNNGV. CDR3 residues: CASSRATLGAQNF. In DNA form, the CDR3 reads TGTGCCAGCAGCAGGGCCACCTTGGGCGCGCAGAACTTC. The whole variable domain, filled in from reference TRBV11-2 and TRBJ2-7, reads EAGVAQSPRYKIIEKRQSVAFWCNPISGHATLYWYQQILGQGPKLLIQFQNNGVVDDSQLPKDRFSAERLKGVDSTLKIQPAKLEDSAVYLCASSRATLGAQNFGPGTRLTVT.

This clonotype was seen just once. The genes are TRBV28 and TRBJ2-7; D is perhaps TRBD1 (5 bases). The CDR3 covers 15 residues. Germline CDR1 reads MDHEN; CDR2 reads SYDVKM. V was pared by 0 bases and J by 2 bases, with 11 bases between. For the CDR3, the DNA is TGTGCCAGCAGTTTATGGGCAGGGATCACCTACGAGCAGTACTTC. This translates into CASSLWAGITYEQYF. The whole variable domain, remainder taken from reference TRBV28 and TRBJ2-7, is DVKVTQSSRYLVKRTGEKVFLECVQDMDHENMFWYRQDPGLGLRLIYFSYDVKMKEKGDIPEGYSVSREKKERFSLILESASTNQTSMYLCASSLWAGITYEQYFGPGTRLTVT.

A word on this clonotype: A junction end diverges from the germline sequence, so it may reflect a read error. V gene TRBV2 combines with J gene TRBJ2-3; possibly TRBD1 for D (6 bases). This CDR3 is built from 16 residues. Germline V gene lookup returns CDR1 SNHLY and CDR2 FYNNEI. CDR3 nucleotides: TGTGCCGGCAGTGATTGGGGGCACCTTAGCACAGATACGCAGTATTTT. Amino acids: CAGSDWGHLSTDTQYF. Based on the CDR3 plus reference TRBV2 and TRBJ2-3, the full variable domain is EPEVTQTPSHQVTQMGQEVILRCVPISNHLYFYWYRQILGQKVEFLVSFYNNEISEKSEIFDDQFSVERPDGSNFTLKIRSTKLEDSAMYFCAGSDWGHLSTDTQYFGPGTRLTVL.

This clonotype occurred once. This chain links TRBV4-1 with TRBJ1-2; possible D gene TRBD1, 5 bases. CDR3 length: 16 residues. V was shortened by 2 bases and J by 2 bases, with 15 bases between the two germline ends. The germline gives CDR1 MGHRA, CDR2 YSYEKL. This CDR3 is CASSQSPGGGNYGYTF. Written as DNA, the CDR3 is TGCGCCAGCAGCCAATCCCCGGGCGGGGGGAACTATGGCTACACCTTC.

This chain connects TRBV28 to TRBJ2-1, with TRBD1 matching over 9 bases. Trimming removed 3 bases from V and 15 bases from J; junction bases left unmatched: 6. This CDR3 has 12 amino acids. In germline, CDR1 is MDHEN, CDR2 SYDVKM. The CDR3 DNA is TGTGCCAGCAGTTTGTCTACAGGGGGCTCGTTCTTC. Amino acid sequence: CASSLSTGGSFF.

There are a few counts of this clonotype. The rearrangement uses TRBV3-1 and TRBJ1-1; 8 bases line up with TRBD1. V lost 6 bases and J lost 8; bases outside the gene matches: 11. This CDR3 comprises 14 residues. From germline, CDR1 is LGHDT and CDR2 YNNKEL (reference sequence). CDR3 in DNA: TGTGCCAGCAGGGGGGCTGACAGGGGAACAGAAGCTTTCTTT. This translates into CASRGADRGTEAFF.

The chain employs TRBV7-2 and TRBJ1-2; 11 bases fit TRBD1. The CDR3 is 14 residues long. J was trimmed by 7 bases and V by 1 base; bases with no gene match: 2. CDR1 and CDR2 (germline): SGHTA, FQGNSA. In DNA, the CDR3 is TGTGCCAGCAGCTTAGTGGACAGGGGGCTTGGCTACACCTTC. Amino acid sequence: CASSLVDRGLGYTF.